The present entry profiles one TCR beta chain with its context. Its antigen is unidentified. Profiled with immunoSEQ multiplex PCR; TCRdb holds only in-frame clones, not every one. This table has fewer than 3 million clones, 85% to 95% appearing once. This entry belongs to a study of shared clonotypes between healthy human individuals. Study-wide results and caveats: Naive subsets generally had larger estimated richness than memory subsets.

Trimming took 5 bases from V and 4 from J; bases not matched to a gene: 4. The CDR3 runs to 13 residues. From germline, CDR1 is SEHNR and CDR2 FQNEAQ (reference sequence). The J gene is TRBJ1-2, the V gene TRBV7-9; 7 bases map to TRBD1. Sequenced sample: naive CD4+ T cells from PBMCs. Subset noted: CD45RA+ positively selected. This sequence was found in a man aged 18-30 years in good health. Some clones in this sample may be carry-over from other donors' samples. The CDR3 sequence is CASSQQGFYGYTF. CDR3 bases: TGTGCCAGCAGCCAACAGGGGTTCTATGGCTACACCTTC.